This TCR beta chain was observed in a study of blood T cell repertoires in COVID-19. Comments on this clone: A read error may account for a junction end that differs from germline.

Clones were read by immunoSEQ multiplex PCR, and TCRdb kept only the in-frame ones, dropping some. This sample has about 250,000 clones; 80% to 85% occur once, and the top ten carry about 4.5%. CDR3 length: 12 amino acids. The chain is built from TRBV12-3 or TRBV12-4 and TRBJ2-5; maybe TRBD2 (6 bases). The sequencing input was peripheral blood. This clonotype was sampled from a man over 45 with active or convalescent COVID-19. CDR3 bases: TGTGCCAGCAGTTTAGGGCGGGTAGCGGATCACTTC. Protein sequence: CASSLGRVADHF.